This record covers a single TCR beta chain. Its antigen is unidentified. These data originate in a study of T cell repertoires in cytomegalovirus infection. TCRdb ran MiXCR on the reads and lists one entry per CDR3 protein. The sample has approximately 280,000 distinct CDR3 sequences; about 20% are singletons. Germline CDR1 is DFQATT and CDR2 is SNEGSKA (reference sequence). V was pared by 2 bases and J by 4 bases, with 9 bases between. The CDR3 spans 13 residues. The TCR originated in a human donor in good health (CMV status not recorded). Some clones in this sample may be carry-over from other donors' samples. Source: cultured PBMCs, taken from culture after CMV antigen stimulation. V is TRBV20-1 and J is TRBJ2-1, with D maybe TRBD2 (6 bases). The CDR3 region is CSARNLAYNEQFF. In DNA form, the CDR3 reads TGCAGTGCTAGAAACCTAGCGTACAATGAGCAGTTCTTC.